The rows below give T cell receptor beta chains drawn from one sample of a study of early T cells in non-severe SARS-CoV-2 infection. TCRdb re-derived calls from the 5' RACE reads in MiXCR, one entry per CDR3 protein. The sample consists of 80,000 or so distinct CDR3 sequences, roughly 16% of them appearing once. Sequencing was performed on whole blood. The source is an adult who was a healthcare worker with PCR-confirmed SARS-CoV-2 infection or an uninfected control (not recorded which). Each CDR3 is given with its conserved first and last residue. The order of the fields is clone size, V gene, J gene, D gene, CDR3 protein, CDR3 DNA. A D gene is named only where the DNA matches it firmly. Clone size is given for some rows only: seen once, a few or many times, or a class if the clone is expanded.

>many|TRBV24-1|TRBJ2-7|NA
CATSDSSGQSILYF
TGTGCCACCAGTGATTCCTCCGGGCAGTCGATCTTGTACTTC
>NA|TRBV7-2|TRBJ1-6|NA
CASSDQGYSPLHF
TGTGCCAGCAGCGATCAGGGATATTCACCCCTCCACTTT
>NA|TRBV11-2|TRBJ2-7|NA
CASSHLIAYEQYF
TGTGCCAGCAGCCACTTGATTGCCTACGAGCAGTACTTC
>many|TRBV28|TRBJ1-4|NA
CASSLRATNEKLFF
TGTGCCAGCAGTTTACGTGCAACTAATGAAAAACTGTTTTTT
>NA|TRBV7-9|TRBJ2-5|NA
CASSLARPPQETQYF
TGTGCCAGCAGCTTAGCGCGACCTCCCCAAGAGACCCAGTACTTC
>many|TRBV7-2|TRBJ1-2|TRBD1
CASSYSTGPYGYTF
TGTGCCAGCAGCTACTCGACAGGGCCCTATGGCTACACCTTC
>few|TRBV12-3/TRBV12-4|TRBJ2-5|TRBD1
CASSHTGTAYQETQYF
TGTGCCAGCAGTCACACCGGGACAGCGTACCAAGAGACCCAGTACTTC
>few|TRBV12-3/TRBV12-4|TRBJ2-7|NA
CASSFLPGDEQYF
TGTGCCAGCAGTTTCCTTCCGGGCGACGAGCAGTACTTC
>few|TRBV27|TRBJ2-3|NA
CASGLDTQYF
TGTGCCAGCGGGCTAGATACGCAGTATTTT
>NA|TRBV5-1|TRBJ2-7|NA
CASSWDMSYEQYF
TGCGCCAGCAGCTGGGACATGTCCTACGAGCAGTACTTC
>few|TRBV29-1|TRBJ2-1|TRBD2
CSVETSGSYNEQFF
TGCAGCGTTGAGACTAGCGGCTCCTACAATGAGCAGTTCTTC
>few|TRBV4-3|TRBJ2-3|NA
CASSQGVGTDTQYF
TGCGCCAGCAGCCAAGGGGTGGGCACAGATACGCAGTATTTT
>few|TRBV3-1|TRBJ2-3|NA
CASSQDEAGTDTQYF
TGTGCCAGCAGCCAAGACGAGGCCGGGACAGATACGCAGTATTTT
>few|TRBV3-1|TRBJ2-1|TRBD2
CASSRAGLGDDEQFF
TGTGCCAGCAGCCGGGCGGGACTAGGAGACGATGAGCAGTTCTTC
>NA|TRBV9|TRBJ2-3|TRBD1
CASSVGDSRDTQYF
TGTGCCAGCAGCGTAGGGGACAGTCGCGATACGCAGTATTTT
>NA|TRBV5-1|TRBJ2-2|TRBD1
CASSLQGADTGELFF
TGCGCCAGCAGCTTACAGGGGGCGGACACCGGGGAGCTGTTTTTT
>NA|TRBV6-2/TRBV6-3|TRBJ2-1|NA
CASSPLLGLNEQFF
TGTGCCAGCAGTCCCCTCCTAGGACTCAATGAGCAGTTCTTC
>NA|TRBV11-2|TRBJ1-1|TRBD1
CASSPIDRGYTEAFF
TGTGCCAGCAGCCCAATAGACAGGGGATACACTGAAGCTTTCTTT
>NA|TRBV3-1|TRBJ1-4|NA
CASSPHRSLPTNEKLFF
TGTGCCAGCAGCCCACACAGAAGCCTTCCAACTAATGAAAAACTGTTTTTT
>many|TRBV20-1|TRBJ2-3|NA
CSARETLTGTDTQYF
TGCAGTGCTAGAGAGACCCTGACGGGAACAGATACGCAGTATTTT
>NA|TRBV12-3/TRBV12-4|TRBJ2-2|NA
CASSSDRGELFF
TGTGCCAGCAGCAGTGACAGGGGGGAGCTGTTTTTT
>NA|TRBV4-2|TRBJ2-3|NA
CASSDRSTDTQYF
TGTGCCAGCAGTGACAGAAGCACAGATACGCAGTATTTT
>NA|TRBV20-1|TRBJ1-1|NA
CSAKGGGNTEAFF
TGCAGTGCCAAAGGCGGGGGGAACACTGAAGCTTTCTTT
>once|TRBV6-2/TRBV6-3|TRBJ1-1|NA
CASSYPHRTPNTEAFF
TGTGCCAGCAGTTACCCTCATAGGACACCCAACACTGAAGCTTTCTTT
>few|TRBV3-1|TRBJ2-2|TRBD1
CASSRLRKGAAGELFF
TGTGCCAGCAGCCGACTCAGGAAGGGGGCGGCCGGGGAGCTGTTTTTT
>NA|TRBV6-5|TRBJ2-7|TRBD1
CASSTRDRGQEQYF
TGTGCCAGCAGTACCCGGGACAGGGGGCAAGAGCAGTACTTC
>many|TRBV18|TRBJ2-3|NA
CASSPGSGSTDTQYF
TGTGCCAGCTCACCAGGTTCGGGTAGCACAGATACGCAGTATTTT
>few|TRBV5-1|TRBJ2-7|TRBD1
CASSSGRTGEDEQYF
TGCGCCAGCAGCTCCGGTCGGACAGGGGAGGACGAGCAGTACTTC
>many|TRBV7-2|TRBJ1-5|TRBD1
CASSFDRGSNQPQHF
TGTGCCAGCAGCTTCGACAGGGGGAGCAATCAGCCCCAGCATTTT
>NA|TRBV11-1|TRBJ2-3|NA
CACSLEMIGDTQYF
TGTGCCTGCAGCTTAGAGATGATTGGAGATACGCAGTATTTT
>many|TRBV20-1|TRBJ1-6|NA
CSARHSPNSPLHF
TGCAGTGCTAGGCACAGTCCCAATTCACCCCTCCACTTT
>NA|TRBV5-5|TRBJ2-7|NA
CASSLGDYEQYF
TGTGCCAGCAGCTTGGGTGACTACGAGCAGTACTTC
>few|TRBV20-1|TRBJ2-7|NA
CSAREGGYEQYF
TGCAGTGCTAGAGAAGGGGGCTACGAGCAGTACTTC
>NA|TRBV7-8|TRBJ1-4|NA
CASSPRQGYSGEKLFF
TGTGCCAGCAGCCCCAGGCAGGGCTATTCGGGTGAAAAACTGTTTTTT
>few|TRBV5-4|TRBJ2-7|NA
CASQPWGAGEQYF
TGTGCCAGCCAACCATGGGGGGCCGGAGAGCAGTACTTC
>NA|TRBV7-9|TRBJ2-1|NA
CASSFNEQFF
TGTGCCAGCAGCTTCAATGAGCAGTTCTTC
>many|TRBV20-1|TRBJ2-3|NA
CTAGTDTQYF
TGCACCGCGGGAACAGATACGCAGTATTTT
>few|TRBV11-1|TRBJ2-7|NA
CASSLLRAYEQYF
TGTGCCAGCAGCTTACTGAGGGCCTACGAGCAGTACTTC
>many|TRBV12-3/TRBV12-4|TRBJ2-5|NA
CASSLWGLETQYF
TGTGCCAGCAGTTTGTGGGGCCTAGAGACCCAGTACTTC
>NA|TRBV7-9|TRBJ1-5|NA
CASSLEGSDNQPQHF
TGTGCCAGCAGCTTAGAGGGGTCGGACAATCAGCCCCAGCATTTT
>NA|TRBV3-1|TRBJ2-2|TRBD2
CASSHLASGRHTGELFF
TGTGCCAGCAGCCACCTAGCTAGCGGGAGGCATACCGGGGAGCTGTTTTTT
>NA|TRBV4-2|TRBJ2-1|NA
CASSQEGVGSYNEQFF
TGTGCCAGCAGCCAAGAAGGGGTGGGATCCTACAATGAGCAGTTCTTC
>many|TRBV20-1|TRBJ1-5|TRBD1
CSAPGTGGLYSNQPQHF
TGCAGTGCTCCCGGGACAGGGGGACTCTATAGCAATCAGCCCCAGCATTTT
>NA|TRBV12-3/TRBV12-4|TRBJ2-5|NA
CASSLGSLETQYF
TGTGCCAGCAGTTTAGGCTCGTTAGAGACCCAGTACTTC